The 30 T cell receptor beta chains given below trace back to one sample, sequenced in a study of T cell clones after liver transplantation. Sequencing used immunoSEQ multiplex PCR; TCRdb keeps in-frame clones, though not all of them. The sample shows about 70,000 clones, about four fifths of them seen only once. The sample was CD4+ T cells from blood, taken 12 months after liver transplant. The source of these receptors is a human patient who received a liver transplant. A share of the T cells may be of graft donor origin.

For the CDR3, the DNA is TGTGCCAGCAGCTTGGGGACTGGGGCGGGAGGGCCTGATGAGCAGTTCTTC. It yields the protein CASSLGTGAGGPDEQFF. V and J are TRBV5-4 and TRBJ2-1, with 9 nucleotides matching TRBD2. V trimming: 0 bases; J trimming: 8 bases; junction bases outside the gene matches: 12. The CDR3 runs 17 residues. Germline CDR1 is SGHNT and CDR2 is YYREEE (reference sequence).

This clone was seen more than once but under ten times. The chain carries TRBV7-2 and TRBJ1-2; D unclear. Per germline, CDR1 SGHTA and CDR2 FQGNSA. V lost 5 bases to trimming and J lost 8 bases, with 21 bases between them. The CDR3 extends over 15 amino acids. For the CDR3, the DNA is TGTGCCAGCAGCCTCATGGCGATGGCTGGGCGGGGCTACACCTTC. It specifies CASSLMAMAGRGYTF.

V usage is TRBV18 and J usage is TRBJ2-1; 14 bases match TRBD2. V was clipped by 6 bases and J by 6 bases; unmatched bases: 4. Germline values: CDR1 KGHSH, CDR2 LQKENI. This CDR3 has 15 residues. CDR3 nucleotide sequence: TGTGCCAGCTCTCTGACTAGCGGGAGGGCCAATGAGCAGTTCTTC. Amino acid sequence: CASSLTSGRANEQFF.

The chain combines TRBV27 with TRBJ2-2; weak D call: TRBD1 (6 bases). Germline V gene data show CDR1 as MNHEY and CDR2 as SMNVEV (reference sequence). Trimming took 8 bases from V and 5 from J, leaving 12 bases between them. The CDR3 runs to 13 residues. The CDR3 coding sequence is TGTGCCAGCCGACCAGGGACAACCGGGGAGCTGTTTTTT. This codes for CASRPGTTGELFF.

This chain links TRBV28 with TRBJ1-2; D remains unclear. V was pared by 4 bases and J by 7 bases, with 19 bases between. The CDR3 has 15 residues. Germline V gives CDR1 MDHEN, CDR2 SYDVKM. CDR3 DNA sequence: TGTGCCAGCAGTTCCCCTCGAGGATCTGAGATTGGCTACACCTTC. Its translation is CASSSPRGSEIGYTF.

The J gene is TRBJ1-3, the V gene TRBV28; 8 bases fit TRBD1. J gave up 2 bases and V 5 bases, and 2 bases lay outside the gene matches. The length of the CDR3 is 14 residues. Germline V gives CDR1 MDHEN, CDR2 SYDVKM. This CDR3 reads CASSQQGAGNTIYF. CDR3 nucleotides: TGTGCCAGCAGTCAACAGGGGGCTGGAAACACCATATATTTT. Full variable domain (outside the CDR3, taken from reference TRBV28 and TRBJ1-3): DVKVTQSSRYLVKRTGEKVFLECVQDMDHENMFWYRQDPGLGLRLIYFSYDVKMKEKGDIPEGYSVSREKKERFSLILESASTNQTSMYLCASSQQGAGNTIYFGEGSWLTVV.

The chain links TRBV5-1 to TRBJ2-2; D is possibly TRBD2 (6 bases). In germline, CDR1 is SGHRS, CDR2 YFSETQ. Trimming removed 1 base at V and 2 bases at J, with 9 bases between. The CDR3 is 15 amino acids. The CDR3 DNA sequence: TGCGCCAGCAGCTTGACTAGCCCTAACACCGGGGAGCTGTTTTTT. Its protein is CASSLTSPNTGELFF.

The gene calls are TRBV4-2 and TRBJ1-4; no definite D call. The CDR3 loop spans 15 amino acids. Deletions cut 1 base from V and 5 bases from J, with 11 bases between. CDR1 LGHNA and CDR2 YNFKEQ come from the germline V gene. For the CDR3, the DNA is TGTGCCAGCAGCCAAGTACAGCATCCAAATGAAAAACTGTTTTTT. Translating gives CASSQVQHPNEKLFF.

The chain joins TRBV19 to TRBJ1-1; D remains ambiguous. The germline gives CDR1 LNHDA, CDR2 SQIVND (reference sequence). The CDR3 consists of 17 residues. V lost 3 bases and J 2 bases, leaving 19 bases between the germline ends. The CDR3 loop is CASSIPYHYGRNTEAFF. CDR3 nucleotides: TGTGCCAGTAGTATCCCCTACCATTATGGTAGAAACACTGAAGCTTTCTTT. Looking up the rest from reference TRBV19 and TRBJ1-1 gives the full variable domain: DGGITQSPKYLFRKEGQNVTLSCEQNLNHDAMYWYRQDPGQGLRLIYYSQIVNDFQKGDIAEGYSVSREKKESFPLTVTSAQKNPTAFYLCASSIPYHYGRNTEAFFGQGTRLTVV.

The chain employs TRBV2 and TRBJ2-5, with D perhaps matching TRBD2 (5 bases). The germline gives CDR1 SNHLY, CDR2 FYNNEI. V shed 9 bases and J shed 1 base, with 15 bases lying between them. This CDR3 comprises 14 residues. In DNA, the CDR3 is TGTGCCAGACGGGAAAGGGCGGTCCAAGAGACCCAGTACTTC. Its translation: CARRERAVQETQYF.

The chain has TRBV6-7 and TRBJ1-1; no clear D. TRBV6-7 is flagged as an ORF with uncertain function. V gave up 10 bases and J gave up 3 bases, with 24 bases separating them. This CDR3 comprises 16 residues. The CDR3 DNA follows: TGTGCCACCTCTCGAATCGGGTCTGCGGCGGACACTGAAGCTTTCTTT. It translates to CATSRIGSAADTEAFF.

Details on this clone: Sequence at one end of the junction differs from germline and may be a read error. Here the CDR3 DNA reads TGTGCCAGCACCCCCGCGGGGAGGCGCGCGGAGGTCTTC. It yields the protein CASTPAGRRAEVF. The chain joins TRBV6-5 to TRBJ2-1; D perhaps matches TRBD2 (6 bases). The CDR3 is 13 residues long. CDR1 is MNHEY and CDR2 is SVGAGI in the germline V gene.

The CDR3 sequence is CASSYSPTNEKLFF. In nucleotides, the CDR3 is TGTGCCAGCAGTTACTCACCAACTAATGAAAAACTGTTTTTT. This rearrangement joins TRBV6-5 to TRBJ1-4, with D unclear. The V and J ends lost 0 bases and 0 bases respectively, with 2 bases between them. The CDR3 is 14 residues long. CDR1 is MNHEY and CDR2 is SVGAGI in the germline V gene.

The chain employs TRBV19 and TRBJ1-1; a weak D match, TRBD1 (6 bases). Trimming cost V 6 bases and J 4 bases, with 12 bases left between them. The CDR3 loop spans 13 amino acids. Germline CDR1 reads LNHDA; CDR2 reads SQIVND (reference sequence). The CDR3 bases are TGTGCCAGTAGACAACAGGGTACCACTGAAGCTTTCTTT. It specifies CASRQQGTTEAFF.

The V call is TRBV18, the J call TRBJ2-2; tentative D call: TRBD2 (7 bases). The CDR3 extends over 16 amino acids. Trimming took 2 bases from V and 5 from J, leaving 15 bases between them. From germline, CDR1 is KGHSH and CDR2 LQKENI. CDR3 coding DNA: TGTGCCAGCTCACCAAACGCGGGGGCCACTACCGGGGAGCTGTTTTTT. This codes for CASSPNAGATTGELFF.

This clone was seen once. The rearrangement uses TRBV5-1 and TRBJ2-1; D is unclear. This CDR3 spans 14 amino acids. V lost 1 base to trimming and J lost 5 bases, with 10 bases between them. Germline V CDR1 and CDR2: SGHRS, YFSETQ. For the CDR3, the DNA is TGCGCCAGCAGCTTGACCTTACTTGACAATGAGCAGTTCTTC. Protein product: CASSLTLLDNEQFF.

The gene calls are TRBV11-2 and TRBJ1-5; 11 bases map to TRBD1. The CDR3 contains 15 residues. Germline V gene data show CDR1 as SGHAT and CDR2 as FQNNGV. V lost 5 bases and J lost 6; bases outside the gene matches: 6. The CDR3 spells CASSPDRGLGQPQHF. DNA for the CDR3: TGTGCCAGCAGCCCGGACAGGGGGCTGGGTCAGCCCCAGCATTTT.

The chain has TRBV14 and TRBJ1-1; D remains ambiguous. This CDR3 contains 18 residues. Looked up from germline, CDR1 is SGHDN and CDR2 is FVKESK. Trimming shortened V by 0 bases and J by 5 bases, and 22 bases separated the two germline ends. The CDR3 loop is CASSQDFGPGKLTTEAFF. The CDR3 nucleotides are TGTGCCAGCAGCCAAGATTTTGGCCCCGGGAAATTGACGACTGAAGCTTTCTTT. Complete variable domain (other parts from reference TRBV14 and TRBJ1-1): EAGVTQFPSHSVIEKGQTVTLRCDPISGHDNLYWYRRVMGKEIKFLLHFVKESKQDESGMPNNRFLAERTGGTYSTLKVQPAELEDSGVYFCASSQDFGPGKLTTEAFFGQGTRLTVV.

In regard to this clone: Other DNA sequences of this sample code for an identical CDR3. The chain joins TRBV5-4 to TRBJ2-2, with D possibly matching TRBD2 (7 bases). Trimming cost V 2 bases and J 3 bases, with 14 bases left between them. The length of the CDR3 is 16 residues. Germline V CDR1 and CDR2: SGHNT, YYREEE (reference sequence). CDR3 in DNA: TGTGCCAGCAGCTTAGGGGGGGGGCAGGACACCGGGGAGCTGTTTTTT. Its protein is CASSLGGGQDTGELFF.

The genes are TRBV7-9 and TRBJ1-4, with D possibly matching TRBD1 (5 bases). CDR1 SEHNR and CDR2 FQNEAQ come from the germline V gene (reference sequence). Trimming removed 2 bases at V and 7 bases at J, with 14 bases between. This CDR3 has 15 amino acids. CDR3 loop: CASSLSGGISEKLFF. In DNA form, the CDR3 reads TGTGCCAGCAGCTTAAGTGGGGGAATTAGTGAAAAACTGTTTTTT.

The chain links TRBV19 to TRBJ1-3, with D unclear. This CDR3 has 15 amino acids. Trimming removed 4 bases from V and 0 bases from J, with 10 bases in between. Germline CDR1 reads LNHDA; CDR2 reads SQIVND (reference sequence). The CDR3 DNA reads TGTGCCAGTAGTAAAGGATTGAGCTCTGGAAACACCATATATTTT. Protein: CASSKGLSSGNTIYF.

The chain links TRBV9 to TRBJ1-1; no clear D gene. Looked up from germline, CDR1 is SGDLS and CDR2 is YYNGEE. The CDR3 runs 12 residues. Trimming shortened V by 5 bases and J by 8 bases, and 13 bases separated the two germline ends. The CDR3 region is CASSGVLGEAFF. CDR3 bases: TGTGCCAGCAGTGGGGTGTTGGGGGAAGCTTTCTTT.

The gene calls are TRBV28 and TRBJ1-4; weak D call: TRBD1 (6 bases). This CDR3 region has 19 residues. Trimming removed 5 bases from V and 5 bases from J, with 27 bases in between. From germline, CDR1 is MDHEN and CDR2 SYDVKM. The CDR3 sequence: CASSPGAGRSAGGNEKLFF. CDR3 DNA: TGTGCCAGCAGTCCGGGGGCGGGGAGATCCGCGGGAGGGAATGAAAAACTGTTTTTT.

The chain carries TRBV7-2 and TRBJ2-5; D possibly corresponds to TRBD1 (6 bases). The CDR3 covers 15 residues. Germline CDR1 is SGHTA and CDR2 is FQGNSA. Between the trimmed V and J ends, which lost 1 base and 5 bases, there was a span of 14 bases. CDR3 nucleotides: TGTGCCAGCAGCTTAGGCACAGGGTTTTACGAGACCCAGTACTTC. Its translation: CASSLGTGFYETQYF.

This sequence joins TRBV6-6 and TRBJ1-1; D remains unclear. V shed 2 bases and J shed 3 bases, with 7 bases lying between them. Looked up from germline, CDR1 is MNHNY and CDR2 is SVGAGI (reference sequence). The CDR3 length is 13 residues. Here the CDR3 DNA reads TGTGCCAGCAGTTACCCGCTGGACACTGAAGCTTTCTTT. It yields the protein CASSYPLDTEAFF.

The rearrangement joins TRBV11-2 to TRBJ2-2, with D perhaps being TRBD1 or TRBD2 (6 bases each). V was trimmed by 5 bases and J by 3 bases, leaving 13 bases between them. CDR3 size: 15 residues. Germline CDR1 is SGHAT and CDR2 is FQNNGV. DNA for the CDR3: TGTGCCAGCAGCGGTAGGGGGGTCCACACCGGGGAGCTGTTTTTT. It codes for CASSGRGVHTGELFF.

This clone was counted once. The rearrangement uses TRBV7-2 and TRBJ2-4; the match to TRBD1 covers 8 bases. The junction had 1 base not matched to a gene; V was cut back by 2 bases and J by 4 bases. The CDR3 covers 14 residues. The germline gives CDR1 SGHTA, CDR2 FQGNSA. CDR3 in DNA: TGTGCCAGCAGCTTACGGACAGGGAAAAACATTCAGTACTTC. Amino acid sequence: CASSLRTGKNIQYF.

The chain links TRBV9 to TRBJ2-5; 11 nucleotides agree with TRBD2. After removal of 0 bases from V and 6 bases from J, the junction contained 7 bases not matched to a gene. This CDR3 is 16 amino acids long. Germline loops: CDR1 SGDLS, CDR2 YYNGEE. This CDR3 is CASSVGVAGGGKTQYF. CDR3 in DNA: TGTGCCAGCAGCGTAGGGGTAGCGGGAGGGGGGAAGACCCAGTACTTC.

Here the CDR3 reads CASSKIGRSNQPQHF. CDR3 in DNA: TGTGCCAGCAGCAAGATCGGACGGAGCAATCAGCCCCAGCATTTT. The rearrangement links TRBV21-1 to TRBJ1-5. TRBV21-1 is reported as a pseudogene. The CDR3 is 15 residues long.

V and J are TRBV28 and TRBJ2-4, with TRBD1 as a possible D gene (6 bases). Per germline, CDR1 MDHEN and CDR2 SYDVKM. CDR3 size: 17 residues. The V end was cut by 1 base, the J end by 0 bases, with 13 bases between. The CDR3 region has the DNA TGTGCCAGCAGTTTATCCCCGGGACATCTAGCCAAAAACATTCAGTACTTC. Translated, it gives CASSLSPGHLAKNIQYF.